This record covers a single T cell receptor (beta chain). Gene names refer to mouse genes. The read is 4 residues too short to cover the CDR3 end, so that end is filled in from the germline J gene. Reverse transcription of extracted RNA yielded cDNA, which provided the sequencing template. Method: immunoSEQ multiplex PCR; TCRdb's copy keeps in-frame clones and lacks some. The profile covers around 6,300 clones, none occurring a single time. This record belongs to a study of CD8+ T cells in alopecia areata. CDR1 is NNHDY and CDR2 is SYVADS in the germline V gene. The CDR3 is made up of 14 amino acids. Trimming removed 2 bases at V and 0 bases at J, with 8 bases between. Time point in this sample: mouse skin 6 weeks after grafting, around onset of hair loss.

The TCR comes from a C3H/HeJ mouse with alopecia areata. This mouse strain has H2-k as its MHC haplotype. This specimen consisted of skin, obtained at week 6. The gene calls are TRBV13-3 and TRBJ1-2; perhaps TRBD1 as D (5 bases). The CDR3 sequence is CASSDRTTNSDYTF. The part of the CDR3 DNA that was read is TGTGCCAGCAGTGACCGGACAACAAACTCC.